Presented here are 22 T cell receptor beta chains from one specimen sequenced in a study of T-cell reconstitution after alpha-beta-depleted transplantation in children (dated by TCRdb to about 2016). The treatment or condition label here, explained by the study, means: allogeneic hematopoietic cell transplantation with graft depleted of TCRalphabeta T cells and CD19 B cells. The library was made by PCR. This sample was sequenced with an Illumina HiSeq 2500. TCR library preparation used molecular barcoding, with unique molecular identifiers applied to normalize quantification of the TCRbeta repertoire. TCRdb reanalyzed the raw reads on its own, using fastp at Q25 for trimming and MiXCR for clone calling, and kept in-frame beta chains. Duplicate CDR3 protein sequences are folded into a single record with the most common DNA and genes. Here the sample has roughly 70,000 distinct CDR3 sequences; roughly 4.5% occur a single time. The ten largest clones add up to about 20% of the sample.

The source was PBMCs, mostly from graft donor cells, collected 180 days after TCRalphabeta/CD19-depleted stem cell transplant. The receptors derive from a boy under three years old who had a stem cell transplant for acute myeloid leukemia, so the T cells may come from the graft donor.

The table lists this clonotype with many counts. The chain uses TRBV12-3 or TRBV12-4 and TRBJ2-3, with TRBD2 matching 13 bases. CDR3 size: 16 residues. V lost 4 bases and J lost 6; bases outside the gene matches: 7. The CDR3 DNA reads as TGTGCCAGCAGTTACCGGACTAGCGGGGGCAGGGATACGCAGTATTTT. Protein product: CASSYRTSGGRDTQYF.

This clonotype was counted at least ten times. V usage is TRBV12-3 or TRBV12-4 and J usage is TRBJ1-5, with D possibly matching TRBD1 (5 bases). The CDR3 spans 14 residues. The V end lost 8 bases, the J end lost 1 base, and 12 bases lay between the germline ends. CDR3 in amino acids: CASREGESNQPQHF. In DNA form, the CDR3 reads TGTGCCAGCCGCGAAGGGGAGAGCAATCAGCCCCAGCATTTT.

This clonotype has a count of ten or more. The genes are TRBV30 and TRBJ2-1, with D possibly being TRBD1 or TRBD2 (5 bases each). Germline V gene sequence: CDR1 GTSNPN, CDR2 SVGIG (reference sequence). With 2 bases removed from V and 7 bases from J, the gap between germline ends came to 18 bases. CDR3 size: 15 residues. The CDR3 reads CAWSLEVWGSNEQFF. The CDR3 DNA is TGTGCCTGGAGTTTGGAAGTATGGGGGTCGAATGAGCAGTTCTTC. The variable domain in full, with the rest retrieved from reference TRBV30 and TRBJ2-1, is SQTIHQWPATLVQPVGSPLSLECTVEGTSNPNLYWYRQAAGRGLQLLFYSVGIGQISSEVPQNLSASRPQDRQFILSSKKLLLSDSGFYLCAWSLEVWGSNEQFFGPGTRLTVL.

This clonotype was seen many times. The CDR3 DNA is TGCAGTGCTAGGAAAGGGGGGCGGGATACGCAGTATTTT. Its translation is CSARKGGRDTQYF. The rearrangement uses TRBV20-1 and TRBJ2-3; D possibly uses TRBD1 or TRBD2 (6 bases each). Germline lookup yields CDR1 DFQATT and CDR2 SNEGSKA (reference sequence). CDR3 size: 13 residues. Trimming took 3 bases from V and 6 from J, leaving 13 bases between them.

Many counts were recorded for this clonotype. V and J are TRBV12-3 or TRBV12-4 and TRBJ1-5, with a tentative D call TRBD1 (5 bases). Trimming took off 5 bases at V and 5 bases at J, with 22 bases between the two ends. This CDR3 has 17 residues. CDR3 residues: CASSLNGQFLRDQPQHF. The CDR3 nucleotides are TGTGCCAGCAGTCTAAACGGACAATTTCTGCGCGATCAGCCCCAGCATTTT.

This clonotype was found many times. This sequence joins TRBV12-3 or TRBV12-4 and TRBJ1-2; weak D call: TRBD1 (6 bases). Trimming shortened V by 2 bases and J by 4 bases, and 17 bases separated the two germline ends. There are 16 residues in the CDR3. For the CDR3, the DNA is TGTGCCAGCAGTTTATCCCTAACCAGGGGAGGCTATGGCTACACCTTC. Protein: CASSLSLTRGGYGYTF.

At least ten counts were recorded for this clonotype. The rearrangement links TRBV4-3 to TRBJ2-2; D unclear. Looked up from germline, CDR1 is LGHNA and CDR2 is YSLEER. V shed 2 bases and J shed 0 bases, with 4 bases lying between them. The CDR3 covers 14 residues. The DNA for the CDR3 is TGCGCCAGCAGCCAACAGCCGAACACCGGGGAGCTGTTTTTT. Translation gives CASSQQPNTGELFF.

This clonotype was recorded at least ten times. The genes are TRBV20-1 and TRBJ2-1, with 7 bases matching TRBD2. The germline gives CDR1 DFQATT, CDR2 SNEGSKA (reference sequence). V gave up 6 bases and J gave up 4 bases; unmatched junction bases: 6. This CDR3 is 13 amino acids long. The CDR3 coding sequence is TGCAGTGCCTCCTTGGGGGGGTACAATGAGCAGTTCTTC. It translates to CSASLGGYNEQFF.

This clonotype occurred many times. The rearrangement uses TRBV1 and TRBJ2-3. TRBV1 is a documented pseudogene. The CDR3 has 13 amino acids. DNA of the CDR3: TGCACCAGCAGCTTGAAGAGAACAGATACGCAGTATTTT. Residues: CTSSLKRTDTQYF.

This clonotype occurred many times. J is TRBJ2-6 and V is TRBV5-6; D remains ambiguous. V lost 1 base and J 1 base, leaving 0 bases between the germline ends. From germline, CDR1 is SGHDT and CDR2 YYEEEE. The CDR3 covers 13 residues. The DNA of the CDR3 is TGTGCCAGCAGCTTGTCTGGGGCCAACGTCCTGACTTTC. It codes for CASSLSGANVLTF.

This clonotype has ten or more counts. The rearrangement joins TRBV7-2 to TRBJ2-3; TRBD2 matches at 12 bases. This CDR3 region has 18 residues. CDR1 and CDR2 from the germline V gene are SGHTA and FQGNSA. J lost 6 bases, V lost 0 bases, and 10 bases had no gene match. CDR3 loop: CASSLAHTSGGSKDTQYF. CDR3 sequence (DNA): TGTGCCAGCAGCTTAGCCCATACTAGCGGGGGGTCCAAGGATACGCAGTATTTT.

This clonotype has at least ten counts. The V and J genes are TRBV7-6 and TRBJ2-3; 7 bases agree with TRBD2. The germline CDR1 and CDR2 sequences are SGHVS and FNYEAQ. The junction had 10 bases not matched to a gene; V was cut back by 2 bases and J by 5 bases. This CDR3 has 16 residues. The CDR3 region is CASSLSWGGSIDTQYF. CDR3 nucleotide sequence: TGTGCCAGCAGCTTATCTTGGGGGGGTTCTATAGATACGCAGTATTTT.

This clonotype has a count of ten or more. This sequence joins TRBV20-1 and TRBJ2-5; 9 bases match TRBD2. This CDR3 is 12 amino acids long. Germline assignment: CDR1 DFQATT and CDR2 SNEGSKA (reference sequence). The CDR3 protein is CSRSGGGETQYF. As DNA, the CDR3 is TGCAGCCGTAGCGGGGGCGGTGAGACCCAGTACTTC.

This clonotype was seen many times. The rearrangement links TRBV5-1 to TRBJ2-3; D unclear. Germline lookup yields CDR1 SGHRS and CDR2 YFSETQ. V was cut by 7 bases and J by 2 bases, with 20 bases left in between. This CDR3 is built from 16 residues. CDR3 bases: TGCGCCAGCGCCCTCTCCCCAGGTGGGATCACAGATACGCAGTATTTT. This translates into CASALSPGGITDTQYF.

The sample holds many counts of this clonotype. The chain has TRBV3-1 and TRBJ2-1; D assignment may be TRBD1 or TRBD2 (5 bases each). Trimming removed 1 base at V and 5 bases at J, with 9 bases between. The germline gives CDR1 LGHDT, CDR2 YNNKEL (reference sequence). The CDR3 extends over 14 amino acids. This CDR3 is CASSQAGLNNEQFF. The CDR3 nucleotides read TGTGCCAGCAGCCAAGCGGGGCTTAACAATGAGCAGTTCTTC.

This clonotype appeared many times. This chain joins TRBV20-1 and TRBJ2-5; 7 bases match TRBD2. CDR3 length: 13 residues. V shed 3 bases and J 4 bases; nucleotides not matched to a gene: 5. Germline assignment: CDR1 DFQATT and CDR2 SNEGSKA (reference sequence). The DNA for the CDR3 is TGCAGTGCTAGTGACCCGGGGGGAGAGACCCAGTACTTC. This sequence encodes CSASDPGGETQYF.

The table lists this clonotype with many counts. The CDR3 protein is CASSPGAGELFF. DNA for the CDR3: TGCGCCAGCAGTCCTGGAGCCGGGGAGCTGTTTTTT. J is TRBJ2-2 and V is TRBV10-2; D uncertain. CDR1 WSHSY and CDR2 SAAADI come from the germline V gene. The CDR3 has 12 amino acids. Trimming took off 5 bases at V and 6 bases at J, with 7 bases between the two ends.

In its sample, this clonotype was seen many times. The chain uses TRBV5-6 and TRBJ2-7, with 8 bases aligning to TRBD1. The CDR3 is 15 residues long. Germline values: CDR1 SGHDT, CDR2 YYEEEE. V lost 2 bases to trimming and J lost 0 bases; unmatched junction nucleotides: 4. As DNA, the CDR3 is TGTGCCAGCAGCTTTGGGGACAGGAGCTCCTACGAGCAGTACTTC. It translates to CASSFGDRSSYEQYF. Full variable domain (missing parts from reference TRBV5-6 and TRBJ2-7): DAGVTQSPTHLIKTRGQQVTLRCSPKSGHDTVSWYQQALGQGPQFIFQYYEEEERQRGNFPDRFSGHQFPNYSSELNVNALLLGDSALYLCASSFGDRSSYEQYFGPGTRLTVT.

The table lists this clonotype with many counts. This sequence joins TRBV5-8 and TRBJ2-2, with D hard to call. V was trimmed by 0 bases and J by 1 base, leaving 13 bases between them. The CDR3 has 17 amino acids. CDR1 is SGHTS and CDR2 is YDEGEE in the germline V gene. The CDR3 region has the DNA TGTGCCAGCAGCTTGGACAGAATCTACGTGAACACCGGGGAGCTGTTTTTT. Amino acids: CASSLDRIYVNTGELFF.

This clonotype has at least ten counts. V gene TRBV18 combines with J gene TRBJ1-1, with TRBD1 matching over 7 bases. This CDR3 is built from 15 residues. The J segment lost 3 bases and the V segment lost 4 bases, leaving 8 bases of the junction unmatched. Germline assignment: CDR1 KGHSH and CDR2 LQKENI. The CDR3, as DNA: TGTGCCAGCTCACAACAGGGGAGGTGGGACACTGAAGCTTTCTTT. Amino acids: CASSQQGRWDTEAFF.

This clonotype was seen many times. The chain couples TRBV2 to TRBJ1-5; D gene unclear. Trimming cost V 10 bases and J 3 bases, with 10 bases left between them. Germline CDR1 and CDR2: SNHLY and FYNNEI. This CDR3 is 12 amino acids long. CDR3 region: CAISGSNQPQHF. CDR3 in DNA: TGTGCCATCTCAGGTTCCAATCAGCCCCAGCATTTT.

Ten or more counts support this clonotype. CDR3 residues: CASRPTGEAYEQYF. CDR3 in DNA: TGTGCCAGCAGGCCGACAGGGGAGGCCTACGAGCAGTACTTC. This rearrangement joins TRBV27 to TRBJ2-7; TRBD1 matches at 8 bases. The CDR3 is made up of 14 amino acids. J was trimmed by 2 bases and V by 6 bases; bases with no gene match: 6. Per germline, CDR1 MNHEY and CDR2 SMNVEV (reference sequence).